This TCR beta chain originates from a study of Ad26.COV2.S vaccination and SARS-CoV-2 variants. Findings of the study overall: Vaccinated individuals (as opposed to placebo recipients) had higher spike-specific TCR breadth.

The data were produced by immunoSEQ multiplex PCR, yet TCRdb's version contains in-frame clones alone and is incomplete. The table shows around 300,000 clones, with about 90% occurring only once. Concerning this clone: Antigen specificity is unknown.

This sample's treatment: roughly 20 received Ad26.COV2.S at low or high dose, single or two shots; several received placebo; per-sample allocation not given. Specimens were obtained on day 63 following the first vaccine or placebo injection. Donation was by an adult aged 18-55 years who was in Boston. The CDR3 length is 14 residues. With 1 base removed from V and 2 bases from J, the gap between germline ends came to 7 bases. Per germline, CDR1 LNHNV and CDR2 YYDKDF (reference sequence). This clonotype was sampled from a person between 18 and 65 years old who received the Ad26.COV2.S COVID-19 vaccine or a placebo. This material consisted of peripheral blood, taken in a trial of Ad26.COV2.S vaccine versus placebo. The chain is built from TRBV15 and TRBJ2-3; weak D call: TRBD2 (5 bases). The CDR3: CATSRGLATDTQYF. The CDR3 region has the DNA TGTGCCACCAGCAGAGGGCTAGCCACAGATACGCAGTATTTT.